The 29 T cell receptor beta chains listed next were all sequenced from one sample in a study of identical twins. MiXCR, run by TCRdb on the 5' RACE reads, gives a single entry per CDR3 protein. The table includes fewer than 650,000 distinct CDR3 sequences, about 7.1% detected once. These data are also associated with another study on yellow fever vaccine responses in identical twins.

Source material: PBMCs. The receptors shown here come from a woman younger than 30 in good health.

The J gene is TRBJ2-3, the V gene TRBV29-1; 11 bases map to TRBD2. Trimming took 6 bases from V and 3 from J; bases not matched to a gene: 11. This CDR3 has 16 residues. Germline assignment: CDR1 SQVTM and CDR2 ANQGSEA. The CDR3 DNA sequence: TGCAGCGTGTATCCCTCACTAGCGGGAGAAACAGATACGCAGTATTTT. It translates to CSVYPSLAGETDTQYF.

This clonotype was observed at least ten times. The CDR3 DNA sequence: TGTGCCAGCAGCTTAGCGGCCGGAAACACCATATATTTT. Translated, it gives CASSLAAGNTIYF. The rearrangement links TRBV7-9 to TRBJ1-3, with no clear D. Germline V gene sequence: CDR1 SEHNR, CDR2 FQNEAQ (reference sequence). The CDR3 has 13 amino acids. V lost 0 bases, J lost 4 bases, and 4 bases lay in between.

This clonotype was seen many times. This chain uses TRBV28 with TRBJ2-3; the match to TRBD2 covers 10 bases. This CDR3 contains 16 residues. Trimming removed 7 bases from V and 5 bases from J; junction bases left unmatched: 12. CDR1 and CDR2 from the germline V gene are MDHEN and SYDVKM. CDR3: CASTLTSGTIGDTQYF. CDR3 bases: TGTGCCAGCACCTTAACTAGCGGGACTATCGGAGATACGCAGTATTTT.

This chain links TRBV7-9 with TRBJ1-4; D is perhaps TRBD1 (6 bases). Germline-derived CDR1 and CDR2 are SEHNR and FQNEAQ (reference sequence). The CDR3 has 15 residues. V shed 5 bases and J shed 0 bases, with 10 bases lying between them. The CDR3 DNA sequence: TGTGCCAGCAGCCTCTGGGGGCCAACTAATGAAAAACTGTTTTTT. Its protein product is CASSLWGPTNEKLFF.

This clonotype has ten or more counts. The chain combines TRBV7-7 with TRBJ2-1, with D tentatively TRBD1 (6 bases). Trimming left V 5 bases short and J 10 bases short, with 15 bases between. This CDR3 spans 13 amino acids. Germline lookup yields CDR1 SSHAT and CDR2 FNYEAQ (reference sequence). CDR3 sequence: CASSQGPYREQFF. CDR3 DNA sequence: TGTGCCAGCAGCCAGGGGCCCTATCGGGAGCAGTTCTTC.

This clonotype was seen more than once but under ten times. This chain links TRBV7-9 with TRBJ2-2; D gene unclear. Trimming left V 4 bases short and J 9 bases short, with 9 bases between. Germline V CDR1 and CDR2: SEHNR, FQNEAQ (reference sequence). This CDR3 has 12 residues. The DNA for the CDR3 is TGTGCCAGCAGCTCCGGTGGAAGGGAGCTGTTTTTT. It codes for CASSSGGRELFF.

In this sample, this clonotype turned up a few times. The chain joins TRBV4-1 to TRBJ2-1, with 7 bases fitting TRBD2. The V gene's germline CDR1 is MGHRA and CDR2 YSYEKL. The CDR3 runs to 11 residues. J lost 15 bases, V lost 4 bases, and 6 bases had no gene match. CDR3 coding DNA: TGCGCCAGCAGCCTGGGGGGGGAGGGGTTCTTC. Protein product: CASSLGGEGFF.

The V call is TRBV15, the J call TRBJ2-1; D ambiguous. The CDR3 consists of 15 residues. Trimming pared 8 bases from V and 0 bases from J, leaving 14 bases between. The germline V gene has CDR1 LNHNV and CDR2 YYDKDF (reference sequence). The DNA for the CDR3 is TGTGCCACCTCCCGAGTAGTGAGCTCCTACAATGAGCAGTTCTTC. The encoded protein is CATSRVVSSYNEQFF.

The chain has TRBV2 and TRBJ2-7; D possibly matches TRBD1 or TRBD2 (6 bases each). The CDR3 has 15 residues. Per germline, CDR1 SNHLY and CDR2 FYNNEI. With 5 bases removed from V and 5 bases from J, the gap between germline ends came to 19 bases. As DNA, the CDR3 is TGTGCCAGCAGTCCGACCGGGCATGGGGGGCACGAGCAGTACTTC. Translation: CASSPTGHGGHEQYF.

This clonotype was seen at least ten times. The gene calls are TRBV11-2 and TRBJ2-1, with TRBD2 identical over 16 bases. J lost 10 bases, V lost 5 bases, and 5 bases had no gene match. The length of the CDR3 is 15 residues. CDR1 is SGHAT, CDR2 FQNNGV, per germline. CDR3 residues: CASSGTSGRAQEQFF. The CDR3 DNA follows: TGTGCCAGCAGCGGGACTAGCGGGAGGGCCCAGGAGCAGTTCTTC.

The CDR3 DNA reads TGTGCCAGCAGTCTGACCGGATGGGCGGGGAAAACCTACAATGAGCAGTTCTTC. Translated: CASSLTGWAGKTYNEQFF. This chain links TRBV12-3 or TRBV12-4 with TRBJ2-1, with D maybe TRBD2 (6 bases). V shed 5 bases and J shed 2 bases, with 22 bases lying between them. CDR3 length: 18 amino acids.

This clonotype occurred many times. The rearrangement links TRBV12-3 or TRBV12-4 to TRBJ2-5; 9 bases match TRBD2. The J segment lost 5 bases and the V segment lost 6 bases, leaving 4 bases of the junction unmatched. The CDR3 is made up of 13 amino acids. This CDR3 is CASRNGLAETQYF. The CDR3 DNA sequence: TGTGCCAGCAGAAACGGACTAGCGGAGACCCAGTACTTC.

The V and J genes are TRBV15 and TRBJ1-4; D unresolved. The CDR3 loop spans 14 amino acids. V lost 3 bases to trimming and J lost 7 bases, with 12 bases between them. CDR1 is LNHNV, CDR2 YYDKDF, per germline (reference sequence). CDR3 bases: TGTGCCACCAGCAGGGGGAGTCTTGGTGAAAAACTGTTTTTT. Protein product: CATSRGSLGEKLFF.

This sequence joins TRBV18 and TRBJ2-3; 9 bases map to TRBD2. Unmatched junction bases numbered 3, after V lost 2 bases and J lost 6 bases. Germline CDR1 reads KGHSH; CDR2 reads LQKENI. This CDR3 spans 14 amino acids. The CDR3 here is CASSPASGEDTQYF. DNA for the CDR3: TGTGCCAGCTCACCAGCTAGCGGGGAGGATACGCAGTATTTT.

The table lists this clonotype with many counts. The chain joins TRBV7-9 to TRBJ1-1; 9 bases fit TRBD1. Germline V gives CDR1 SEHNR, CDR2 FQNEAQ (reference sequence). CDR3 size: 15 residues. After removal of 4 bases from V and 2 bases from J, the junction contained 5 bases not matched to a gene. The CDR3: CASSSGQGINTEAFF. DNA for the CDR3: TGTGCCAGCAGCTCAGGACAGGGGATTAACACTGAAGCTTTCTTT.

The table lists this clonotype with many counts. The chain has TRBV29-1 and TRBJ2-1; the match to TRBD2 covers 13 bases. V was pared by 4 bases and J by 6 bases, with 9 bases of the junction left unmatched. CDR3 length: 16 residues. Germline V lookup: CDR1 SQVTM, CDR2 ANQGSEA. The CDR3 loop reads CSVGGTSGIGANEQFF. The CDR3 DNA is TGCAGCGTTGGGGGGACTAGCGGGATCGGCGCCAATGAGCAGTTCTTC.

This clonotype showed up just a few times. Here the CDR3 DNA reads TGCAGCGCTGACAGGCGGGACGAATCCAATGGCTACACCTTC. It specifies CSADRRDESNGYTF. The chain couples TRBV29-1 to TRBJ1-2; a possible D gene is TRBD1 (6 bases). The germline gives CDR1 SQVTM, CDR2 ANQGSEA. This CDR3 spans 14 amino acids. V lost 7 bases and J lost 6, with 21 bases in between.

The chain recombines TRBV12-3 or TRBV12-4 with TRBJ2-5; 7 bases line up with TRBD2. CDR3 size: 14 residues. V gave up 5 bases and J gave up 5 bases; unmatched junction bases: 8. CDR3: CASSPPGGLETQYF. In DNA, the CDR3 is TGTGCCAGCAGTCCCCCGGGGGGTTTGGAGACCCAGTACTTC.

The sample holds a few counts of this clonotype. V usage is TRBV12-3 or TRBV12-4 and J usage is TRBJ1-1, with D possibly matching TRBD1 (5 bases). The V gene lost 6 bases and the J gene lost 12 bases, with 17 bases spanning the gap. The CDR3 runs 12 residues. In nucleotides, the CDR3 is TGTGCCAGCAGCTACCTAGACAGCCAACCTTTCTTT. Residues: CASSYLDSQPFF.

The V gene is TRBV12-3 or TRBV12-4, the J gene TRBJ1-1; 8 nucleotides match TRBD1. There are 13 residues in the CDR3. The V gene end was trimmed by 5 bases and the J gene end by 6 bases; junction bases not matched to a gene: 5. Here the CDR3 reads CASSPRTGSEAFF. In DNA, the CDR3 is TGTGCCAGCAGTCCCCGGACAGGGTCTGAAGCTTTCTTT.

This clonotype appeared a few times. V gene TRBV6-1 combines with J gene TRBJ2-4; 7 positions match TRBD1. V lost 6 bases to trimming and J lost 1 base; unmatched junction nucleotides: 9. The CDR3 is 16 amino acids. The V gene's germline CDR1 is MNHNS and CDR2 SASEGT. The CDR3 sequence: CASRPDRSVAKNIQYF. The CDR3 DNA is TGTGCCAGCAGACCGGACAGGTCGGTGGCCAAAAACATTCAGTACTTC.

This clonotype came up many times. CDR3 in DNA: TGTGCCAGCACGGGGGGCGAGACCCAGTACTTC. Translated, it gives CASTGGETQYF. The chain has TRBV6-6 and TRBJ2-5; maybe TRBD2 (7 bases). The length of the CDR3 is 11 residues. V shed 7 bases and J shed 5 bases, with 8 bases lying between them. Germline CDR1 MNHNY, CDR2 SVGAGI (reference sequence).

The chain recombines TRBV18 with TRBJ2-2; D possibly corresponds to TRBD1 (6 bases). Germline V gene data show CDR1 as KGHSH and CDR2 as LQKENI. The V gene lost 4 bases and the J gene lost 1 base, with 13 bases spanning the gap. This CDR3 has 16 residues. CDR3 sequence: CASSRGQTVNTGELFF. Here the CDR3 DNA reads TGTGCCAGCTCACGCGGACAGACGGTGAACACCGGGGAGCTGTTTTTT.

This clonotype was seen a few times. The rearrangement links TRBV7-9 to TRBJ2-7; possibly TRBD1 for D (6 bases). The CDR3 is 15 amino acids. V lost 5 bases, J lost 2 bases, and 16 bases lay in between. Germline-derived CDR1 and CDR2 are SEHNR and FQNEAQ (reference sequence). DNA for the CDR3: TGTGCCAGCAGCGACACAGGGAGTCGGGCCTACGAGCAGTACTTC. Amino acids: CASSDTGSRAYEQYF.

This clonotype was seen only a few times. The V and J genes are TRBV5-5 and TRBJ2-1, with 10 bases aligning to TRBD2. After removal of 2 bases from V and 2 bases from J, the junction contained 7 bases not matched to a gene. This CDR3 contains 17 residues. Germline CDR1 SGHKS, CDR2 YYEKEE (reference sequence). The CDR3 bases are TGTGCCAGCAGCTTTTGGGGTAGCGGGGGGCCCTACAATGAGCAGTTCTTC. This encodes CASSFWGSGGPYNEQFF.

This clonotype showed up many times. V usage is TRBV12-3 or TRBV12-4 and J usage is TRBJ2-5, with 14 bases matching TRBD2. The ends lost 7 bases at V and 5 bases at J; junction bases unmatched: 15. The CDR3 length is 18 residues. In DNA, the CDR3 is TGTGCCAGCACCACCGGGACTAGCGGGAGATCGGGATGGGAGACCCAGTACTTC. Translation: CASTTGTSGRSGWETQYF.

This chain links TRBV10-2 with TRBJ2-1; D might be TRBD2 (6 bases). Germline V gene sequence: CDR1 WSHSY, CDR2 SAAADI. The CDR3 loop spans 13 amino acids. V was pared by 6 bases and J by 4 bases, with 10 bases between. CDR3 nucleotide sequence: TGCGCCAGCAGGGGTGGAGGGTACAATGAGCAGTTCTTC. Encoded protein: CASRGGGYNEQFF.

There are many counts of this clonotype. V is TRBV11-2 and J is TRBJ2-3; TRBD2 matches 10 bases. The V gene end was trimmed by 6 bases and the J gene end by 0 bases; junction bases not matched to a gene: 21. The CDR3 spans 21 residues. CDR1 and CDR2 from the germline V gene are SGHAT and FQNNGV. The CDR3 region is CASRKRGGSGRRYTSTDTQYF. CDR3 bases: TGTGCCAGCAGAAAAAGGGGTGGTAGCGGGAGGCGCTACACTAGCACAGATACGCAGTATTTT. The variable domain in full, completed from reference TRBV11-2 and TRBJ2-3, reads EAGVAQSPRYKIIEKRQSVAFWCNPISGHATLYWYQQILGQGPKLLIQFQNNGVVDDSQLPKDRFSAERLKGVDSTLKIQPAKLEDSAVYLCASRKRGGSGRRYTSTDTQYFGPGTRLTVL.

This clonotype occurred a few times. The chain employs TRBV20-1 and TRBJ1-2; a possible D gene is TRBD1 (5 bases). The CDR3 runs to 13 residues. Trimming took 4 bases from V and 4 from J, leaving 13 bases between them. Germline loops: CDR1 DFQATT, CDR2 SNEGSKA (reference sequence). The CDR3 loop is CSANVQGGYGYTF. The CDR3 nucleotides read TGCAGTGCTAATGTGCAGGGTGGCTATGGCTACACCTTC.